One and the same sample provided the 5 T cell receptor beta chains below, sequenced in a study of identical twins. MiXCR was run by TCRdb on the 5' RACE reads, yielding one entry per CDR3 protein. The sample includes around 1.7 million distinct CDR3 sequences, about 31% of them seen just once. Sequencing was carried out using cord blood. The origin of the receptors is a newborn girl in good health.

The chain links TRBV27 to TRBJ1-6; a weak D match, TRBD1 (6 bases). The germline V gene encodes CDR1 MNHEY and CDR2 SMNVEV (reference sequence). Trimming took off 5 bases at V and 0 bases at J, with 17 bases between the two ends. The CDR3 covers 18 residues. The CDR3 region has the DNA TGTGCCAGCAGTCGCGGGTGGGGGCTCCTCTCCTATAATTCACCCCTCCACTTT. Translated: CASSRGWGLLSYNSPLHF.

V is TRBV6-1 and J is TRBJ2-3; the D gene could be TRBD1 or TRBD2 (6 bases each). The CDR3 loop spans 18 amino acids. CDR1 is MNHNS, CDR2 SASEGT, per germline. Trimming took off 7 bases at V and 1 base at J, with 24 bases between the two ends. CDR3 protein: CASKERGAGGPRTDTQYF. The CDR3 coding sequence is TGTGCCAGCAAAGAAAGGGGGGCTGGTGGGCCACGCACAGATACGCAGTATTTT.

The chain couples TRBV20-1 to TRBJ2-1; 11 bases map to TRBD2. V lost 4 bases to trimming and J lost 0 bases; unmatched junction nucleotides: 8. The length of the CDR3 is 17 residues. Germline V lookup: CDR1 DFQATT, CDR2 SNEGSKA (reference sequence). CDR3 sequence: CSAIPGLAESSYNEQFF. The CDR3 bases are TGCAGTGCTATACCGGGACTAGCGGAAAGCTCCTACAATGAGCAGTTCTTC.

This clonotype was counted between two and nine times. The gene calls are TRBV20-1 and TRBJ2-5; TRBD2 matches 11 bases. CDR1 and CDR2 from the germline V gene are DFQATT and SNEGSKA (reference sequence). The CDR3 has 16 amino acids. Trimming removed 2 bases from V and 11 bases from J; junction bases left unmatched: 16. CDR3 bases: TGCAGTGCTAGACGAGATAGCGGGGGGGCCGGCAATGAGCAGTACTTC. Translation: CSARRDSGGAGNEQYF.

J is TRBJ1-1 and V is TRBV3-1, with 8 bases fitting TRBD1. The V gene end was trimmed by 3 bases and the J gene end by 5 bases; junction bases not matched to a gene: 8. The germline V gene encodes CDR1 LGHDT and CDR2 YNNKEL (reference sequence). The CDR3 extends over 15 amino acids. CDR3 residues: CASSHSPRDRTEAFF. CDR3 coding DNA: TGTGCCAGCAGCCACAGCCCCCGGGACAGGACTGAAGCTTTCTTT.